This paragraph covers one T cell receptor (beta chain) sequence. The antigen is unknown. V dropped 5 bases and J dropped 6; count of bases not matched to a gene: 6. Germline values: CDR1 SEHNR, CDR2 FQNEAQ (reference sequence). The CDR3 totals 14 residues. These data belong to a study of CD8+ T cells in alopecia areata. Notes on the study in general: Higher clonality than in normal scalp was seen in lesional scalp, especially alopecia totalis/universalis. Among the cells sequenced in scalp samples are also the resident alphabeta T cells of normal skin.

Extracted from the samples, RNA was reverse transcribed into cDNA to serve as the sequencing template. Assay: immunoSEQ multiplex PCR; the TCRdb copy retains only in-frame clones and omits some. The table records some 120,000 clones, 45% to 65% of them present only once. Lesional scalp punch biopsies and peripheral blood were collected from alopecia areata patients. It was from PBMCs that CD4+ and CD8+ T cells were sorted. The chain couples TRBV7-9 to TRBJ2-1; 8 bases align to TRBD2. The sequence derives from a human donor with alopecia areata. The sample was CD4+ T cells sorted from blood, taken at week 0. CDR3 coding DNA: TGTGCCAGCAGCCCAGAGGGGACTAGCAATGAGCAGTTCTTC. Translation gives CASSPEGTSNEQFF.